This T cell receptor (beta chain) emerged from a study of OX40 agonist ivuxolimab in advanced cancers. Overall study: Patients achieving partial responses numbered three: one hepatocellular carcinoma case and two cutaneous melanoma cases. Regarding the study as a whole: Some of the lowest clonal expansion was seen in partial responders at 0.1-3.0 mg/kg.

V gave up 0 bases and J gave up 2 bases, with 14 bases separating them. This CDR3 has 17 residues. Germline V gene lookup returns CDR1 SGHTA and CDR2 FQGTGA. Libraries were prepared by immunoSEQ multiplex PCR; TCRdb keeps only in-frame clonotypes and omits some of them. The table lists approximately 22,000 clones, 84% of them singletons. About this clone itself: Its antigen is not known.

This specimen was CD4+ or CD8+ T cells sorted from blood, taken in a trial of the OX40 agonist ivuxolimab. The clonotype originates from an adult with an advanced solid tumor such as melanoma, head and neck, liver or kidney cancer. The chain uses TRBV7-3 and TRBJ2-1; perhaps D is TRBD1 or TRBD2 (5 bases each). In nucleotides, the CDR3 is TGTGCCAGCAGCTTAACGGGAGATGGGGACCCCTACAATGAGCAGTTCTTC. Translated: CASSLTGDGDPYNEQFF.